Sequencing of this T cell receptor beta chain was carried out in a study of cytomegalovirus exposure and HLA in healthy donors. Notes on the study in general: Association of 17,000 or so TCR beta sequences with HLA alleles was found at 0.05 false discovery rate in a later analysis.

The PCR employed 60 Vbeta primers together with 13 Jbeta primers. Generated by immunoSEQ multiplex PCR, the TCRdb table keeps only in-frame clones and is missing some. The sample shows about 100,000 clones, around three quarters of them seen only once. CDR3 length: 13 amino acids. V was cut by 4 bases and J by 4 bases, with 10 bases left in between. CDR1 and CDR2 from the germline V gene are SGHDN and FVKESK. For this clone: What it binds is not known.

The TCR was taken from a woman between 40 and 50 years old in good health and CMV-seronegative. Source material: PBMCs. The V gene is TRBV14, the J gene TRBJ1-2; D is unresolved. The CDR3 DNA reads TGTGCCAGCAGCCCCCGAGGCACCTATGGCTACACCTTC. The encoded protein is CASSPRGTYGYTF.